This T cell receptor (beta chain) was captured in a study of multiple sclerosis patients with progressive multifocal leukoencephalopathy. Documented time point: before natalizumab initiation. Study outcomes and limitations: Expanded clones at PML onset predated and persisted through natalizumab therapy.

About this clone itself: What it binds is unknown.

This CDR3 region has 17 residues. Germline loops: CDR1 SGDLS, CDR2 YYNGEE. Trimming stripped 3 bases from V and 0 bases from J, with 18 bases between. TCRdb keeps only in-frame clones here, not all; method: immunoSEQ multiplex PCR. This sample has roughly 34,000 clones, with around 91% found just once. The V gene is TRBV9, the J gene TRBJ1-1, with D perhaps matching TRBD1 (6 bases). The source material was PBMCs. This TCR derives from a human donor with multiple sclerosis. The CDR3 sequence: CASSGGSWGAMNTEAFF. CDR3 nucleotide sequence: TGTGCCAGCAGCGGAGGGAGCTGGGGGGCCATGAACACTGAAGCTTTCTTT.